This TCR beta chain was observed in a study of regulatory T cells in long-lasting Graves disease. Building of the TCR beta libraries involved iRepertoire HTBI primers and Arm-PCR of CDR3 regions. MiXCR, run by TCRdb on the multiplex PCR reads, gives a single entry per CDR3 protein. This sample has under 300,000 distinct CDR3 sequences; under 20% occur once, and the top ten carry 12% to 15%. In this sample, this clonotype turned up many times. The time point is: newly diagnosed GD, antithyroid drugs for less than 3 months. Generation of the TCR library employed RNA extracted from PBMCs. The J segment lost 3 bases and the V segment lost 6 bases, leaving 3 bases of the junction unmatched. CDR3 size: 13 residues. Germline CDR1 and CDR2: WSHSY and SAAADI. This same sample was also part of a study on T cells in Graves' hyperthyroidism and ophthalmopathy. That work adds: Classification by a 13 V-J model distinguished ophthalmopathy from stable hyperthyroidism.

The clonotype was recovered from a woman aged 25-40 years with Graves disease. The chain has TRBV10-2 and TRBJ2-7; 9 positions agree with TRBD1. Source: peripheral blood mononuclear cells (PBMCs), taken at new diagnosis, from a patient treated with antithyroid drugs. This CDR3 is CASREGQGYEQYF. DNA of the CDR3: TGCGCCAGCAGAGAGGGACAGGGCTACGAGCAGTACTTC.